This T cell receptor (beta chain) is drawn from a study of CD4 and CD8 cells across lung adenocarcinoma regions. Comment on this clonotype: The junction differs from germline at one of its ends, possibly a read error.

TCRdb fed the PCR reads into MiXCR, producing one record per CDR3 protein. This repertoire shows 9,500 to 15,000 distinct CDR3 sequences, more than 45% found once; its top ten account for 20% to 30%. In germline, CDR1 is MNHNS, CDR2 SASEGT. This CDR3 region has 14 residues. This clonotype was sampled from a female donor with lung adenocarcinoma. The CD4 and CD8 labels of this study may be unreliable. The chain links TRBV6-1 to TRBJ2-3; 7 nucleotides match TRBD1. Sequencing was performed on CD8+ T cells from the margin of a lung tumor. CDR3 nucleotides: TGTGGCAGCCGATGGAGAGGGGGCACAGACACGCAGTATTTC. It encodes CGSRWRGGTDTQYF.